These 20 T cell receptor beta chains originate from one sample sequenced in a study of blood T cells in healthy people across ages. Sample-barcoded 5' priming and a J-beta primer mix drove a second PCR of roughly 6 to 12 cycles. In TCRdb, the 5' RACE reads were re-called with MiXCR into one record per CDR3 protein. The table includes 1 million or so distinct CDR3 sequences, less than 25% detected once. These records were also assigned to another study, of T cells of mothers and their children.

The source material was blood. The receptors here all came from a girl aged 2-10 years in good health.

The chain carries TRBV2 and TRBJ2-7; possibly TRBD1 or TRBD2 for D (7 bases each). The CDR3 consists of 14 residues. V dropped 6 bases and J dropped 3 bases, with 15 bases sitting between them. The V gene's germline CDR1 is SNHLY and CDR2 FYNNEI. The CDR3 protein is CASSNRGGGYEQYF. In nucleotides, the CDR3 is TGTGCCAGCAGCAACAGGGGCGGGGGCTACGAGCAGTACTTC.

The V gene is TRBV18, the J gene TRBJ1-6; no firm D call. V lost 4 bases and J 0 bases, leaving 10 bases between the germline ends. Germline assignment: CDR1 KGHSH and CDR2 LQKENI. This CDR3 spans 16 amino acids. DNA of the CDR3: TGTGCCAGCTCACGGACGGGAGACTCCTATAATTCACCCCTCCACTTT. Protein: CASSRTGDSYNSPLHF.

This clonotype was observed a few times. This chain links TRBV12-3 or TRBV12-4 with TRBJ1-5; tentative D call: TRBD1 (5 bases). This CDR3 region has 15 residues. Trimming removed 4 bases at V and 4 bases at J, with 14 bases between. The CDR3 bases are TGTGCCAGCAGTTACCAGGGTATTTGGAATCAGCCCCAGCATTTT. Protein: CASSYQGIWNQPQHF.

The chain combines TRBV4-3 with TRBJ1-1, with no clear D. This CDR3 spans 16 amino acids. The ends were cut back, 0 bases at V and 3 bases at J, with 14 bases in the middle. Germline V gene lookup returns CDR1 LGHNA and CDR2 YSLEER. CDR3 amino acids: CASSQDVDYGYTEAFF. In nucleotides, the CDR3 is TGCGCCAGCAGCCAAGATGTCGACTATGGCTACACTGAAGCTTTCTTT.

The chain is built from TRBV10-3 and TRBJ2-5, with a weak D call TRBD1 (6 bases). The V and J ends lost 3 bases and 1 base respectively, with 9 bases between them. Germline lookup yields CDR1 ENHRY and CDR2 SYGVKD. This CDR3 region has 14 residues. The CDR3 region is CAISDMDSQETQYF. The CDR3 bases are TGTGCCATCAGTGATATGGACAGCCAAGAGACCCAGTACTTC.

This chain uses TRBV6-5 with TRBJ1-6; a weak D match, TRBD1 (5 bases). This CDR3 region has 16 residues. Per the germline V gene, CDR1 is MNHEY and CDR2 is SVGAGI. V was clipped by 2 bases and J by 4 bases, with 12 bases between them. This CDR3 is CASSYLGADYNSPLHF. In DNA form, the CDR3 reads TGTGCCAGCAGTTACCTTGGGGCAGATTATAATTCACCCCTCCACTTT.

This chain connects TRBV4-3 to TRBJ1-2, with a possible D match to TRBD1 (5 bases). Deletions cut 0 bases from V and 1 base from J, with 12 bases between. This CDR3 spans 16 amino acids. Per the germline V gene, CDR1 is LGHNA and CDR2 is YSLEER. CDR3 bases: TGCGCCAGCAGCCAAGATGAGGGGATGGGTAACTATGGCTACACCTTC. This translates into CASSQDEGMGNYGYTF.

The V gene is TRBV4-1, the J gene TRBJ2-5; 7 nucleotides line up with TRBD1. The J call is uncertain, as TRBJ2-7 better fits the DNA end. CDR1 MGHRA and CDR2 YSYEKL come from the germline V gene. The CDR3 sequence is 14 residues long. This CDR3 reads CASSQPDRRYEQYF. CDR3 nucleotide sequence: TGCGCCAGCAGCCAACCGGACAGGAGGTACGAGCAGTACTTC.

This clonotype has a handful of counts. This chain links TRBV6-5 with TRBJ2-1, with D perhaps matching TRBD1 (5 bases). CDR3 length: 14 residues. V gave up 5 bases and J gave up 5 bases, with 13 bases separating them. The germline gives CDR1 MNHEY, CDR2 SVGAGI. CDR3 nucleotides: TGTGCCAGCAGTACCCCCCAGGGTCACAATGAGCAGTTCTTC. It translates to CASSTPQGHNEQFF.

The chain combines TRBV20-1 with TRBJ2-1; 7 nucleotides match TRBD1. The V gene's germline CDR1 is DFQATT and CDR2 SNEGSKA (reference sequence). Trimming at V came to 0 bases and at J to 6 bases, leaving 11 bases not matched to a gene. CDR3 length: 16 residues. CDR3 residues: CSARDDSRTGPNEQFF. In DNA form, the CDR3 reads TGCAGTGCTAGAGATGATTCCAGGACAGGCCCCAATGAGCAGTTCTTC.

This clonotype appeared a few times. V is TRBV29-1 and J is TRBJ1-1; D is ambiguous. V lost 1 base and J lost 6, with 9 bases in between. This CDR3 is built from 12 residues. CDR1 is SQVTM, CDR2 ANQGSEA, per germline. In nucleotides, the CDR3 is TGCAGCGTTGAAGGAAAGGGCTCTGAAGCTTTCTTT. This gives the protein CSVEGKGSEAFF.

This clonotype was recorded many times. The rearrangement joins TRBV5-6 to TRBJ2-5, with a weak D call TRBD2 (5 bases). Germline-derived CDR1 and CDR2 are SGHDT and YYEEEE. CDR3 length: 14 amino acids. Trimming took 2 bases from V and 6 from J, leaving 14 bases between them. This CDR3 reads CASSLYNSGKTQYF. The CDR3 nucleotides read TGTGCCAGCAGCTTATATAACTCCGGGAAGACCCAGTACTTC.

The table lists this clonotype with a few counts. CDR3 nucleotide sequence: TGTGCCAGCAGGTCCATCAAGGGGGCAGTTAGCGGAAACACCATATATTTT. It is translated as CASRSIKGAVSGNTIYF. The chain has TRBV11-2 and TRBJ1-3; 7 nucleotides agree with TRBD1. The CDR3 is 17 residues long. The V segment lost 6 bases and the J segment 4 bases; nucleotides outside the gene matches: 15. Germline assignment: CDR1 SGHAT and CDR2 FQNNGV. Complete variable domain (other parts from reference TRBV11-2 and TRBJ1-3): EAGVAQSPRYKIIEKRQSVAFWCNPISGHATLYWYQQILGQGPKLLIQFQNNGVVDDSQLPKDRFSAERLKGVDSTLKIQPAKLEDSAVYLCASRSIKGAVSGNTIYFGEGSWLTVV.

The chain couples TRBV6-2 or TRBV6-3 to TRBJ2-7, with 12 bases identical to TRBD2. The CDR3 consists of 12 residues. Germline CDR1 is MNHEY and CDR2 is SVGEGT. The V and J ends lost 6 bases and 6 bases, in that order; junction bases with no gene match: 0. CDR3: CASRTSGGEQYF. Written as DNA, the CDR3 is TGTGCCAGCAGGACTAGCGGGGGCGAGCAGTACTTC.

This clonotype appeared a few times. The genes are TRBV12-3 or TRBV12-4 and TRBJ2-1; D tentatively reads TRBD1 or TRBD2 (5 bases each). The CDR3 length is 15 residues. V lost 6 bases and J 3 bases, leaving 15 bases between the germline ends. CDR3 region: CASSFLGDLYNEQFF. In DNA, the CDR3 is TGTGCCAGCAGCTTCCTAGGGGACCTCTACAATGAGCAGTTCTTC.

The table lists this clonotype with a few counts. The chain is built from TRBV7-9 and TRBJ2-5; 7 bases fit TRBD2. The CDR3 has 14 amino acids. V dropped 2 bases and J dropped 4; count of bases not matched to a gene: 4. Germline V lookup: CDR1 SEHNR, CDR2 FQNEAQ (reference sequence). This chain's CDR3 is CASSLTSALETQYF. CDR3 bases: TGTGCCAGCAGCTTAACTAGCGCCTTAGAGACCCAGTACTTC.

This chain's CDR3 is CASRRGSDAFF. In nucleotides, the CDR3 is TGTGCCAGCAGAAGAGGGTCGGACGCTTTCTTT. The chain recombines TRBV7-9 with TRBJ1-1; D is unresolved. The CDR3 sequence is 11 residues long. Trimming shortened V by 6 bases and J by 11 bases, and 13 bases separated the two germline ends. The V gene's germline CDR1 is SEHNR and CDR2 FQNEAQ (reference sequence).

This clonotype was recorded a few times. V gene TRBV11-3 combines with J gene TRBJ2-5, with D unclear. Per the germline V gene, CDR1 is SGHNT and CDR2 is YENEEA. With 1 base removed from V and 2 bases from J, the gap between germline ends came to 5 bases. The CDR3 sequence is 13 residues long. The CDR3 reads CASSLVTQETQYF. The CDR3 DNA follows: TGTGCCAGCAGCTTAGTCACTCAAGAGACCCAGTACTTC.

CDR3 in amino acids: CASSQDTGGDIQYF. The CDR3 region has the DNA TGCGCCAGCAGCCAAGACACAGGCGGGGACATTCAGTACTTC. The V and J genes are TRBV4-3 and TRBJ2-4; weak D call: TRBD2 (6 bases). Trimming pared 0 bases from V and 8 bases from J, leaving 11 bases between. The CDR3 has 14 residues. CDR1 is LGHNA and CDR2 is YSLEER in the germline V gene.

This CDR3 reads CASSLGGGGSTEAFF. Here the CDR3 DNA reads TGTGCCAGCAGCTTAGGTGGCGGGGGGAGCACTGAAGCTTTCTTT. The chain recombines TRBV7-2 with TRBJ1-1, with TRBD1 as a possible D gene (5 bases). Trimming took off 1 base at V and 4 bases at J, with 13 bases between the two ends. The CDR3 has 15 residues. Germline V lookup: CDR1 SGHTA, CDR2 FQGNSA. Drawing the rest from reference TRBV7-2 and TRBJ1-1, the complete variable domain is GAGVSQSPSNKVTEKGKDVELRCDPISGHTALYWYRQSLGQGLEFLIYFQGNSAPDKSGLPSDRFSAERTGGSVSTLTIQRTQQEDSAVYLCASSLGGGGSTEAFFGQGTRLTVV.